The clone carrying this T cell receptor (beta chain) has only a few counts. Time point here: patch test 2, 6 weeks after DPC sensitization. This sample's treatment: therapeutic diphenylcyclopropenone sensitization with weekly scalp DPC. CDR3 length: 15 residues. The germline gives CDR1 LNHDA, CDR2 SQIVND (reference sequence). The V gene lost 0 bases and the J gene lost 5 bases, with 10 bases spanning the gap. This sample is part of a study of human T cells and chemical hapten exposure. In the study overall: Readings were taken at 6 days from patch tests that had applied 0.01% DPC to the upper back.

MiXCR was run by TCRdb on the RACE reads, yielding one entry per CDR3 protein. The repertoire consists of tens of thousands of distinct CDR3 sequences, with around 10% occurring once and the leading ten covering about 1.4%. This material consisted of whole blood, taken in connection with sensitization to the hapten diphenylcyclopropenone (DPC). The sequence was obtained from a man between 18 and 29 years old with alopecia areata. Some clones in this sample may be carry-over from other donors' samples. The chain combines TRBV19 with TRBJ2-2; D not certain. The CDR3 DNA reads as TGTGCCAGTAGTATAGACCGACAAGTTACCGGGGAGCTGTTTTTT. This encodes CASSIDRQVTGELFF.